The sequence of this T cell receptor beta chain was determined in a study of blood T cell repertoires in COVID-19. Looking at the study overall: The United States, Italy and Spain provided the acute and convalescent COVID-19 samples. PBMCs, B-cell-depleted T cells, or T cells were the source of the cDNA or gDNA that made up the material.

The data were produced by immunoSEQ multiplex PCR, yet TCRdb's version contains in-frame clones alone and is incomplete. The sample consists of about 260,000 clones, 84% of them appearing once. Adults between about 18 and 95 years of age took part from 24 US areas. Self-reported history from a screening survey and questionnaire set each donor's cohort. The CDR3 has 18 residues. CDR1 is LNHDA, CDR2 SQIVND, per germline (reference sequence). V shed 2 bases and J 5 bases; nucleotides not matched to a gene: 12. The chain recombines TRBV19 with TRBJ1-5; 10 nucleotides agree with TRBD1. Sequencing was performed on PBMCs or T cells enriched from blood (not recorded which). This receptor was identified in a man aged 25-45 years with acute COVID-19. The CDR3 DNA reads TGTGCCAGTAGTATACTACCTCAGACAGGGGGCATCGATCAGCCCCAGCATTTT. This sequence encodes CASSILPQTGGIDQPQHF.